Listed below are T cell receptor beta chains from one sample, sequenced in a study of cytomegalovirus exposure and HLA in healthy donors. The assay was immunoSEQ multiplex PCR, and TCRdb's table has in-frame clones only and misses some. This sample carries approximately 150,000 clones, 82% of them seen once, and the ten largest clones take 9.5% to 12%. Material for sequencing was PBMCs. All receptors come from a man between 45 and 60 years old in good health and CMV-seropositive. Each CDR3 is given with its conserved first and last residue. The D gene is left open where the match is weak. Clone size is given for some rows only: seen once, a few or many times, or a class if the clone is expanded.

j_call,clone_size,d_call,v_call,cdr3_nt,cdr3_aa
TRBJ2-1,once,TRBD1,TRBV6-4,TGTGCCAGCAGTGACTCGAGACAGGGCAAGAAGTTCTTC,CASSDSRQGKKFF
TRBJ2-7,-,TRBD2,TRBV4-2,TGTGCCAGCAGCCAAGGAGGTAGCGGGGTCTACGAGCAGTACTTC,CASSQGGSGVYEQYF
TRBJ1-5,-,-,TRBV2,TGTGCCAGCAGTGGCAGGGGCAATCAGCCCCAGCATTTT,CASSGRGNQPQHF
TRBJ2-7,-,-,TRBV27,TGTGCCAGCAGTTTAAACCAGGATTACGAGCAGTACTTC,CASSLNQDYEQYF
TRBJ1-2,-,-,TRBV28,TGTGCCAGCAGCTGGGCGGGGAATGGCTACACCTTC,CASSWAGNGYTF
TRBJ2-3,-,-,TRBV30,TGTGCCTGGAGCCCTCGAGGGGGAGATACGCAGTATTTT,CAWSPRGGDTQYF
TRBJ2-7,-,-,TRBV5-4,TGTGCCAGCAGCTTGGTCCCAGGAACGTCCTACGAGCAGTACTTC,CASSLVPGTSYEQYF
TRBJ2-5,-,-,TRBV7-3,TGTGCCAGCAGCTTAAGAGGGGAGACCCAGTACTTC,CASSLRGETQYF
TRBJ1-1,-,-,TRBV19,TGTGCCAGTAGTATAGATTTGGGCAGTAGGCCTGAAGCTTTCTTT,CASSIDLGSRPEAFF
TRBJ2-3,-,TRBD1,TRBV28,TGTGCCAGCAGTGAAGCAGGGGGCTGGGGCACAGATACGCAGTATTTT,CASSEAGGWGTDTQYF
TRBJ2-1,-,TRBD2,TRBV30,TGTGCCTGGAGTGTAGGTAGCGGGGGGAACAATGAGCAGTTCTTC,CAWSVGSGGNNEQFF
TRBJ2-7,-,-,TRBV28,TGTGCCAGCAACCTTGCCCACTTATCCTACGAGCAGTACTTC,CASNLAHLSYEQYF
TRBJ2-6,few,TRBD1,TRBV7-6,TGTGCCAGCAGCCTTGACAGGGCTGGGGCCAACGTCCTGACTTTC,CASSLDRAGANVLTF
TRBJ2-7,-,-,TRBV21-1,TGTGCCAGCAGCAAAGATGAGACAGGGGTAGTTCGGTACGAGCAGTACTTC,CASSKDETGVVRYEQYF
TRBJ1-2,-,-,TRBV19,TGTGCCAGCAGTCCGCGGAGGGGTCTTAATGGCTACACCTTC,CASSPRRGLNGYTF
TRBJ1-5,-,-,TRBV11-2,TGTGCCAGCAGCTTAGGATCCGGTCAGCCCCAGCATTTT,CASSLGSGQPQHF
TRBJ2-3,-,-,TRBV7-2,TGTGCCAGCAGCGTTACCGTAGCGGTCACAGATACGCAGTATTTT,CASSVTVAVTDTQYF
TRBJ1-5,-,-,TRBV10-3,TGTGCCATCGACTTCCAGCATTTT,CAIDFQHF